This is a list of T cell receptor beta chains from one sample in a study of blood T cell repertoires in COVID-19. The assay was immunoSEQ multiplex PCR, and TCRdb's table has in-frame clones only and misses some. The sample consists of 200,000 to 250,000 clones, nearly 90% of them appearing once. The sample comprised peripheral blood. The receptors stem from a man in his forties or fifties with COVID-19, enrolled during active disease. The conserved cysteine and the conserved F or W are not part of the CDR3 here.

V gene: TRBV27
J gene: TRBJ2-5
CDR3 length: 11
CDR3 protein: ASSLSRQETQY

V gene: TRBV19
J gene: TRBJ2-1
CDR3 length: 12
CDR3 protein: ASSRRGQGNEQF

V gene: TRBV7-8
J gene: TRBJ2-1
CDR3 length: 14
CDR3 protein: ASSKRRTPTNNEQF

V gene: TRBV7-7
J gene: TRBJ2-1
CDR3 length: 19
CDR3 protein: ASSLAAVGGTRSLSYNEQF

V gene: TRBV6-6
J gene: TRBJ2-6
CDR3 length: 15
CDR3 protein: ASSRAGGLSGANVLT

V gene: TRBV10-1
J gene: TRBJ2-1
CDR3 length: 13
CDR3 protein: ASSEGTSARNEQF

V gene: TRBV24-1
J gene: TRBJ2-1
CDR3 length: 12
CDR3 protein: ATSDSGAYNEQF

V gene: TRBV21-1
J gene: TRBJ2-7
CDR3 length: 16
CDR3 protein: ASSKEGAGGLDYEEQY

V gene: TRBV9
J gene: TRBJ1-5
CDR3 length: 11
CDR3 protein: ASSVNAESPQH

V gene: TRBV5-1
J gene: TRBJ2-1
CDR3 length: 13
CDR3 protein: ASRRIGQGYNEQF

V gene: TRBV14
J gene: TRBJ1-2
CDR3 length: 14
CDR3 protein: ASSQDLAGFGYGYT

V gene: TRBV5-5
J gene: TRBJ2-7
CDR3 length: 11
CDR3 protein: ASSLDRDYEQY

V gene: TRBV10-2
J gene: TRBJ1-1
CDR3 length: 11
CDR3 protein: ASRRQGDTEAF

V gene: TRBV15
J gene: TRBJ1-6
CDR3 length: 15
CDR3 protein: ATSRDEPGGRRSPLH

V gene: TRBV5-4
J gene: TRBJ1-1
CDR3 length: 14
CDR3 protein: ASSLGTGSMNTEAF

V gene: TRBV6-2/TRBV6-3
J gene: TRBJ2-5
CDR3 length: 13
CDR3 protein: ASRPWREGPETQY

V gene: TRBV2
J gene: TRBJ2-2
CDR3 length: 9
CDR3 protein: ASQNTGELF